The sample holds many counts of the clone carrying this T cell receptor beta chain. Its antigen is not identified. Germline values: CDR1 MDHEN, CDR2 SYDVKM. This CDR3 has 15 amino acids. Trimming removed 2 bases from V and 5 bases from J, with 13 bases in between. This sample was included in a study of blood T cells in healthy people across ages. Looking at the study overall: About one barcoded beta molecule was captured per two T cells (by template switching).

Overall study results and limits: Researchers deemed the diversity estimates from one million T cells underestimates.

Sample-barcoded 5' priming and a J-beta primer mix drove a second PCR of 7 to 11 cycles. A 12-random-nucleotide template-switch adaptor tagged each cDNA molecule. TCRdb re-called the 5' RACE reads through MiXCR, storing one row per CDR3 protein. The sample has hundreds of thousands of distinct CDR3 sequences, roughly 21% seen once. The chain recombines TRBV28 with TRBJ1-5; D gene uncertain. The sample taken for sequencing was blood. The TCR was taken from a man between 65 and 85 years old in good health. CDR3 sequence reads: CASSLPTEGDQPQHF. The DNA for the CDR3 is TGTGCCAGCAGTTTACCTACTGAGGGCGATCAGCCCCAGCATTTT. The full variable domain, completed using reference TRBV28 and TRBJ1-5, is DVKVTQSSRYLVKRTGEKVFLECVQDMDHENMFWYRQDPGLGLRLIYFSYDVKMKEKGDIPEGYSVSREKKERFSLILESASTNQTSMYLCASSLPTEGDQPQHFGDGTRLSIL.